Listed here is a single TCR beta chain. The data stem from a study of T cell changes during pregnancy in multiple sclerosis. There are 15 residues in the CDR3. Germline V gene sequence: CDR1 SNHLY, CDR2 FYNNEI. V was clipped by 8 bases and J by 8 bases; unmatched bases: 12. Data came from immunoSEQ multiplex PCR; TCRdb stores just in-frame clones and leaves some out. The sample yields 90,000 to 120,000 clones, roughly nine tenths seen once. The clonotype comes from a female donor with multiple sclerosis, enrolled in a pregnancy study. Sequenced here: peripheral blood, sampled in the second trimester of pregnancy. The chain uses TRBV2 and TRBJ1-4; 9 bases agree with TRBD1. CDR3 residues: CASPSSGTGQEKLFF. In DNA form, the CDR3 reads TGTGCCAGCCCATCCTCCGGGACAGGGCAGGAAAAACTGTTTTTT.